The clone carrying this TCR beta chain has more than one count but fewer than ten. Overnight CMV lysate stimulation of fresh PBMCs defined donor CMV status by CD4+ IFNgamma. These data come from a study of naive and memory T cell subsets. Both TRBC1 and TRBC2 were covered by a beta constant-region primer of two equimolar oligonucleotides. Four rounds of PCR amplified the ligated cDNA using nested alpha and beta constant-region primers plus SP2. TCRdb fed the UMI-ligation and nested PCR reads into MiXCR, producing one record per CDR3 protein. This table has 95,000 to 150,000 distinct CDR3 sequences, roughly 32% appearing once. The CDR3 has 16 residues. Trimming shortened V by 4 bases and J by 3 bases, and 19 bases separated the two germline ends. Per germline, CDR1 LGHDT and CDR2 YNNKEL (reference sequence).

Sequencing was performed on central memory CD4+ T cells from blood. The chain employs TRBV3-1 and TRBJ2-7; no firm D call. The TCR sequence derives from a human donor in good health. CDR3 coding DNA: TGTGCCAGCAGCCCGAAATCAGGATTATTGATCTACGAGCAGTACTTC. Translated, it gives CASSPKSGLLIYEQYF.